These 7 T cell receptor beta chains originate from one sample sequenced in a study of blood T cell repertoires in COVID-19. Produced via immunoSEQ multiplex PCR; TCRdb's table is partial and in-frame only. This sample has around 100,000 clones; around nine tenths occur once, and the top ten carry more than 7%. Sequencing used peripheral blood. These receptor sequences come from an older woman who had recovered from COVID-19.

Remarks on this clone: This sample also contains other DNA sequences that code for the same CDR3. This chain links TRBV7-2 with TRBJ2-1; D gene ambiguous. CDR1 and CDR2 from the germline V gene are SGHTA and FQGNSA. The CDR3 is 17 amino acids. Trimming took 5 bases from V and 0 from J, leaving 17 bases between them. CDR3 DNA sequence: TGTGCCAGCAGCCTGCTGCCTTTGCGGAGCTCCTACAATGAGCAGTTCTTC. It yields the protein CASSLLPLRSSYNEQFF. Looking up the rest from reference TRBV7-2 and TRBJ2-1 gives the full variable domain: GAGVSQSPSNKVTEKGKDVELRCDPISGHTALYWYRQSLGQGLEFLIYFQGNSAPDKSGLPSDRFSAERTGGSVSTLTIQRTQQEDSAVYLCASSLLPLRSSYNEQFFGPGTRLTVL.

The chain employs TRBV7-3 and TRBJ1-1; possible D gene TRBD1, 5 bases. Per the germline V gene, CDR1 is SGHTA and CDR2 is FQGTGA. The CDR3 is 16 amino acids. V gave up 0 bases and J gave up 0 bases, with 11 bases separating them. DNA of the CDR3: TGTGCCAGCAGCTTAACGCCGGGGGGGATGAACACTGAAGCTTTCTTT. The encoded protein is CASSLTPGGMNTEAFF.

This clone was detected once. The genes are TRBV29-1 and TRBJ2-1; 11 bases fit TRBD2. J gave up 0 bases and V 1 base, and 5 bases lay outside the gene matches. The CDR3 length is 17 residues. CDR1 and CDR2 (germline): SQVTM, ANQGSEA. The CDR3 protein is CSVEARLAGGSYNEQFF. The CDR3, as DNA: TGCAGCGTTGAAGCAAGGCTAGCGGGGGGCTCCTACAATGAGCAGTTCTTC.

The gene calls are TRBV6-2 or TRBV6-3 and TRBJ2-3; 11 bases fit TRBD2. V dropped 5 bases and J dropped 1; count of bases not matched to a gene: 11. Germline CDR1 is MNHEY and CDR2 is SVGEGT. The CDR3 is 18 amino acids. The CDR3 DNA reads TGTGCCAGCAGTAGAATACTAGCGGGGGTCCGGGGCACAGATACGCAGTATTTT. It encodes CASSRILAGVRGTDTQYF.

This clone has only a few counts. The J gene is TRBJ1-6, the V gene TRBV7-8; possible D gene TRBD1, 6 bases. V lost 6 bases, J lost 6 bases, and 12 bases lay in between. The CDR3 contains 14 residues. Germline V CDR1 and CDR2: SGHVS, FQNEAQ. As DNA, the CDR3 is TGTGCCAGCAGTCAAGGACAGCCTAATTCACCCCTCCACTTT. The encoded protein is CASSQGQPNSPLHF.

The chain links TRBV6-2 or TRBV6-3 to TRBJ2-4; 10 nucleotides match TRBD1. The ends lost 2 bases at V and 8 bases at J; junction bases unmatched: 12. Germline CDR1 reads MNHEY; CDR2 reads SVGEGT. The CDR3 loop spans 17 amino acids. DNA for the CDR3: TGTGCCAGCAGTTACAATCCCGGGACAGGGGATCGGGACATTCAGTACTTC. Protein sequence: CASSYNPGTGDRDIQYF.

The CDR3 loop is CASSAGLAGVNEQFF. As DNA, the CDR3 is TGTGCCAGCAGCGCAGGCTTAGCGGGAGTGAATGAGCAGTTCTTC. The chain couples TRBV7-2 to TRBJ2-1; 9 nucleotides agree with TRBD2. The CDR3 contains 15 residues. Losses at the gene ends were 5 bases for V and 7 bases for J; bases not matched to a gene: 9. Germline V gene lookup returns CDR1 SGHTA and CDR2 FQGNSA.